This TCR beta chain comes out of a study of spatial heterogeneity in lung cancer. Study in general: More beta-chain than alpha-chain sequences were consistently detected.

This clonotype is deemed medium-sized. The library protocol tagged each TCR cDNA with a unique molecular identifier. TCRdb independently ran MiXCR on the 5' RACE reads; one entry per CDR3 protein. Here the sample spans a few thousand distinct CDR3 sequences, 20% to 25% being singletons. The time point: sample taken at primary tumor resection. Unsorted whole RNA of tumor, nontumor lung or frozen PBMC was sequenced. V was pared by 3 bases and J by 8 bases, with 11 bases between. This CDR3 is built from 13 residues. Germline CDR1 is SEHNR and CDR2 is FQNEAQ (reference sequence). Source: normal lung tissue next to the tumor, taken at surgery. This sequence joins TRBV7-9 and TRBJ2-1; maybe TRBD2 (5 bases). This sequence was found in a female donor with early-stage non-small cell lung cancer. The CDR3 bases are TGTGCCAGCAGCTTCCGGGCGGGCCATGAGCAGTTCTTC. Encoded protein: CASSFRAGHEQFF.